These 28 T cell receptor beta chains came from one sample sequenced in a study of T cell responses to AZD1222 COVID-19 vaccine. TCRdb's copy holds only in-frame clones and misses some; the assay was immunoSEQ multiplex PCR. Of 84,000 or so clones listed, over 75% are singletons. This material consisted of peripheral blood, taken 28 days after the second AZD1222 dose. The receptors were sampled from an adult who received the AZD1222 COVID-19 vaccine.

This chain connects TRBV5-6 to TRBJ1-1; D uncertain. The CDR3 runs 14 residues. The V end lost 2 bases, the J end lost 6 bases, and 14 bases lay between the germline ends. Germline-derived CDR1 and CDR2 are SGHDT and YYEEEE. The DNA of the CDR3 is TGTGCCAGCAGCTTTCTGGCCAGAACACCTGAAGCTTTCTTT. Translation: CASSFLARTPEAFF.

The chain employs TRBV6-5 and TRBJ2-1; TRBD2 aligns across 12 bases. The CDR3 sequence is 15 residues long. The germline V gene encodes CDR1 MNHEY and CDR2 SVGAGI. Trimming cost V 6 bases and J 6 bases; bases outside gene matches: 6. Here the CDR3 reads CASRDTSGRFNEQFF. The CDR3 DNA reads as TGTGCCAGCAGGGACACTAGCGGGAGGTTCAATGAGCAGTTCTTC.

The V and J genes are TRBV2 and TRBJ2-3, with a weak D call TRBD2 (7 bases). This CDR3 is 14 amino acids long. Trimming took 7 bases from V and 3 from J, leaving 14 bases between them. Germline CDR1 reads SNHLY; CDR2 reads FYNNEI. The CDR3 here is CASKPRGGTDTQYF. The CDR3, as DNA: TGTGCCAGCAAACCCAGGGGAGGGACAGATACGCAGTATTTT.

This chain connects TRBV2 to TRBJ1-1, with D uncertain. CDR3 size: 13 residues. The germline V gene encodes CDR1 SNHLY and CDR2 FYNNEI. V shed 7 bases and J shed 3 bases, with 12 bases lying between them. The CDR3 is CASKSWEDTEAFF. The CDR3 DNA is TGTGCCAGCAAGTCATGGGAAGACACTGAAGCTTTCTTT.

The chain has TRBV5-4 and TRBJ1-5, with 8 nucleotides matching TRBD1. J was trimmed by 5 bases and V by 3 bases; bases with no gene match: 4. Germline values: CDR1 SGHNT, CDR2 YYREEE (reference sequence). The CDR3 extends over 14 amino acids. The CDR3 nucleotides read TGTGCCAGCAGCTCAGGGGGCCTTGATCAGCCCCAGCATTTT. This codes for CASSSGGLDQPQHF.

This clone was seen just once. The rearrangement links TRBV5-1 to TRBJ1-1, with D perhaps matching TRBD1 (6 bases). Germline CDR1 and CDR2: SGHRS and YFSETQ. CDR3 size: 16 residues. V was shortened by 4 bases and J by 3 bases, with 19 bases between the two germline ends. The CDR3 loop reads CASSKTGQVGDTEAFF. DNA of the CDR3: TGCGCCAGCAGCAAAACAGGGCAAGTAGGGGACACTGAAGCTTTCTTT.

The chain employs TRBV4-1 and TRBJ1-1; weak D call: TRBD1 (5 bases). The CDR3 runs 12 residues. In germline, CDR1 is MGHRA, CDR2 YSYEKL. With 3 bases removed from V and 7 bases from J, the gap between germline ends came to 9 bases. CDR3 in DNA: TGCGCCAGCAGCCATGAGGGGTTTGAAGCTTTCTTT. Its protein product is CASSHEGFEAFF.

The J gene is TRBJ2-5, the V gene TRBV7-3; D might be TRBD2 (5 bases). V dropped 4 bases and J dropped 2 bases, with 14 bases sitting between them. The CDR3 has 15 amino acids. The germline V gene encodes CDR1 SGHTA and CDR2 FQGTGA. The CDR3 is CASSSGASGQETQYF. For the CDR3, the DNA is TGTGCCAGCAGCTCAGGAGCGTCGGGGCAAGAGACCCAGTACTTC.

The CDR3 here is CSAQQEYGYTF. The CDR3 DNA is TGCAGTGCCCAACAGGAATATGGCTACACCTTC. The chain has TRBV20-1 and TRBJ1-2, with D perhaps TRBD1 (5 bases). V shed 6 bases and J shed 5 bases, with 10 bases lying between them. This CDR3 contains 11 residues. Germline V lookup: CDR1 DFQATT, CDR2 SNEGSKA (reference sequence).

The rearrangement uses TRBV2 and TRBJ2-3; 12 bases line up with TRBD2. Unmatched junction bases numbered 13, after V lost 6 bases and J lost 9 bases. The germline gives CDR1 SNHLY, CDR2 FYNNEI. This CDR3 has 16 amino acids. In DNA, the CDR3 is TGTGCCAGCAGCCCCTGGTCTAGCGGGAGGGCCTGGACGCAGTATTTT. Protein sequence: CASSPWSSGRAWTQYF.

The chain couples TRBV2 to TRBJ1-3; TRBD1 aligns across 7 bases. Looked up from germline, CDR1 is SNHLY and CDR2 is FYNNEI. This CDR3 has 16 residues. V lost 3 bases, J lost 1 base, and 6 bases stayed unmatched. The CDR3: CASSEMDRLSGNTIYF. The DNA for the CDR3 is TGTGCCAGCAGTGAGATGGACAGGCTTTCTGGAAACACCATATATTTT.

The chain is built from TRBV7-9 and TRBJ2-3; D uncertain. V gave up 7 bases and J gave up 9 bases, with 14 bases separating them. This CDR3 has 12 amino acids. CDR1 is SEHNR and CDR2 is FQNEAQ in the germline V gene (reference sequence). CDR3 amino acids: CASTIGLWTQYF. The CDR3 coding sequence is TGTGCCAGCACCATTGGGCTTTGGACGCAGTATTTT.

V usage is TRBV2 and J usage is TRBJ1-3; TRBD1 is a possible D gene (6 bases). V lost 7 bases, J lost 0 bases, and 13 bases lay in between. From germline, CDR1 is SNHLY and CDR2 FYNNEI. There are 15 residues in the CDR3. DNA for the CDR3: TGTGCCAGCAAGAGACAGGCGAGCTCTGGAAACACCATATATTTT. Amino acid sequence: CASKRQASSGNTIYF.

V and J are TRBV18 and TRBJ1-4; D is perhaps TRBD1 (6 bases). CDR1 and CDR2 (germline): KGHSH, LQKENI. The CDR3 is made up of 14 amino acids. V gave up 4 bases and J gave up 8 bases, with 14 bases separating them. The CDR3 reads CASSLSRGEEKLFF. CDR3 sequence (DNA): TGTGCCAGCTCACTTTCCAGGGGAGAGGAAAAACTGTTTTTT. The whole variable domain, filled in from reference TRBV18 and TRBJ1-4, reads NAGVMQNPRHLVRRRGQEARLRCSPMKGHSHVYWYRQLPEEGLKFMVYLQKENIIDESGMPKERFSAEFPKEGPSILRIQQVVRGDSAAYFCASSLSRGEEKLFFGSGTQLSVL.

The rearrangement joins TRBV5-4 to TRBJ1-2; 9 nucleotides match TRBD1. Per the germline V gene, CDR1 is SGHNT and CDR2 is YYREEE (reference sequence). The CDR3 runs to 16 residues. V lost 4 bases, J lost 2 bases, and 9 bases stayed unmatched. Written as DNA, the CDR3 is TGTGCCAGCAGCCCAGATGGACAGGGGTCGAACTATGGCTACACCTTC. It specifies CASSPDGQGSNYGYTF.

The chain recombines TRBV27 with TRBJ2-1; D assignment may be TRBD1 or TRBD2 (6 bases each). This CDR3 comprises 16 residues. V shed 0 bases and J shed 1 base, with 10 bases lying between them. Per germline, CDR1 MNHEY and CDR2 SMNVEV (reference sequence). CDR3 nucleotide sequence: TGTGCCAGCAGTTTATCGAGGGGGGCTTCCTACAATGAGCAGTTCTTC. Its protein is CASSLSRGASYNEQFF.

The CDR3 sequence is CAWSKKQGTKQFF. The CDR3 coding sequence is TGTGCCTGGAGTAAAAAACAGGGGACCAAGCAGTTCTTC. The chain employs TRBV30 and TRBJ2-1; the match to TRBD1 covers 7 bases. Germline values: CDR1 GTSNPN, CDR2 SVGIG (reference sequence). The V gene end was trimmed by 2 bases and the J gene end by 11 bases; junction bases not matched to a gene: 9. The CDR3 runs 13 residues.

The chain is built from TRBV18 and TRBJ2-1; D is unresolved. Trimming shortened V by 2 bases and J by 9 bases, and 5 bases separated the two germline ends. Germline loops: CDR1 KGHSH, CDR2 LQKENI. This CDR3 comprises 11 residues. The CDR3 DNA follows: TGTGCCAGCTCACCATCGGGTGAGCAGTTCTTC. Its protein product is CASSPSGEQFF. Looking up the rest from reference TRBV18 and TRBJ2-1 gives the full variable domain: NAGVMQNPRHLVRRRGQEARLRCSPMKGHSHVYWYRQLPEEGLKFMVYLQKENIIDESGMPKERFSAEFPKEGPSILRIQQVVRGDSAAYFCASSPSGEQFFGPGTRLTVL.

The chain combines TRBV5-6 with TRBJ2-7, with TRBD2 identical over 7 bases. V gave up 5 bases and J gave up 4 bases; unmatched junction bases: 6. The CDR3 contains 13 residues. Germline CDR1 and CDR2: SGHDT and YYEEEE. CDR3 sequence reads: CASSFRRGYEQYF. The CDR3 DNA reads TGTGCCAGCAGTTTCAGGCGGGGGTACGAGCAGTACTTC.

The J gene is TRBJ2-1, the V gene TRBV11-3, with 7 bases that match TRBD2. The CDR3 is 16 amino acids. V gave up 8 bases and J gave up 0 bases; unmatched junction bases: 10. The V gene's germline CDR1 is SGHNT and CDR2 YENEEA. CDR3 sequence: CASGPMRESSYNEQFF. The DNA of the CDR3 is TGTGCCAGCGGGCCGATGCGGGAGAGCTCCTACAATGAGCAGTTCTTC.

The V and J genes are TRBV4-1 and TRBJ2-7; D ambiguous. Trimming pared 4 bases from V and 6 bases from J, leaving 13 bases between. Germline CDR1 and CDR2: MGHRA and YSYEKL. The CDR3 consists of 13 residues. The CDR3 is CASSPTIYGEQYF. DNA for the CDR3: TGCGCCAGCAGCCCAACCATCTACGGCGAGCAGTACTTC.

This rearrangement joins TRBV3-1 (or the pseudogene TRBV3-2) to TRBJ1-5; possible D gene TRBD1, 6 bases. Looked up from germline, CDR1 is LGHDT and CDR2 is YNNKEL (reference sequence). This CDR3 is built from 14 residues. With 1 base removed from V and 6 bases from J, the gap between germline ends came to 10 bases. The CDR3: CASSQARRGQPQHF. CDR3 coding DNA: TGTGCCAGCAGCCAAGCGCGCAGGGGTCAGCCCCAGCATTTT.

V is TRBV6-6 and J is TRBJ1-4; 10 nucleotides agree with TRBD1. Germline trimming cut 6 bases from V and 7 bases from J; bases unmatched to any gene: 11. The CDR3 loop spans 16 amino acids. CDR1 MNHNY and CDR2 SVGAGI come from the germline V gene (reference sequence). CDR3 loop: CASSSTDRGLGEKLFF. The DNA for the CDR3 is TGTGCCAGCAGCTCCACCGACAGGGGGCTTGGTGAAAAACTGTTTTTT.

The CDR3 sequence is CASRGRDRGLGYTF. In DNA form, the CDR3 reads TGTGCCAGCAGAGGCCGGGACAGGGGGCTTGGCTACACCTTC. The gene calls are TRBV3-1 (or the pseudogene TRBV3-2) and TRBJ1-2; 12 bases align to TRBD1. The J segment lost 7 bases and the V segment lost 6 bases, leaving 6 bases of the junction unmatched. There are 14 residues in the CDR3. Germline CDR1 LGHDT, CDR2 YNNKEL (reference sequence).

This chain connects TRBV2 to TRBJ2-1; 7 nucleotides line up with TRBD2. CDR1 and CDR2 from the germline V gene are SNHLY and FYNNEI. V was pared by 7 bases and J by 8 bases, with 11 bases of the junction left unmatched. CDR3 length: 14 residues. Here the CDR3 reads CASTFIAGGDEQFF. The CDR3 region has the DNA TGTGCCAGCACCTTCATAGCGGGCGGCGATGAGCAGTTCTTC.

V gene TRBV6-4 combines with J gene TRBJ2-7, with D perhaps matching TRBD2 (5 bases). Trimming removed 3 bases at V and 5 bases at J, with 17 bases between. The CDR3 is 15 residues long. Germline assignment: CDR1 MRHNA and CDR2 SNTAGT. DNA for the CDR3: TGTGCCAGCAGTGAACTACGGACTGTTGACCACGAGCAGTACTTC. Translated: CASSELRTVDHEQYF.

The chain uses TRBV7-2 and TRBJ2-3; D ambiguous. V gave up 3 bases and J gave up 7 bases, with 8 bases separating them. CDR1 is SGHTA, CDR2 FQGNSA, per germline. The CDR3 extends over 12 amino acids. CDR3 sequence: CASSFNANTQYF. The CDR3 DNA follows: TGTGCCAGCAGCTTCAACGCAAATACGCAGTATTTT.

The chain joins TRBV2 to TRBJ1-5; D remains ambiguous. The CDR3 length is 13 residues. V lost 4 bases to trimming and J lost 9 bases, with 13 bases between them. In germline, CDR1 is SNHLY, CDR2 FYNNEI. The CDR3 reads CASSAGESRPQHF. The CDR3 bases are TGTGCCAGCAGTGCTGGAGAATCACGGCCCCAGCATTTT.